These T cell receptor beta chains were read from a single sample in a study of human versus mouse CDR3 diversity and MHC coevolution. Sequenced by immunoSEQ multiplex PCR; TCRdb stores in-frame clones only, minus some. Of about 60,000 clones listed, 94% are singletons. Sequenced material: naive CD4+ T cells from blood. These receptors were collected from a person aged 60 to 70 in good health. Both conserved end residues are part of each CDR3. The D gene is left open where the match is weak. Clone size is stated in some rows and not others, as once, few, many or a class when expanded.

J: TRBJ2-2
V: TRBV25-1
D: -
size: -
DNA: TGTGCCAGTAGAAGTCGACAGGCCAACACCGGGGAGCTGTTTTTT
CDR3: CASRSRQANTGELFF

J: TRBJ2-3
V: TRBV11-2
D: -
size: -
DNA: TGTGCCAGCAGCTTGAGCGGCACAGATACGCAGTATTTT
CDR3: CASSLSGTDTQYF

J: TRBJ2-3
V: TRBV6-5
D: -
size: -
DNA: TGTGCCAGCAGGCCGAGCGGCACAGATACGCAGTATTTT
CDR3: CASRPSGTDTQYF

J: TRBJ1-1
V: TRBV25-1
D: -
size: -
DNA: TGTGCCAGCAGAGAACAGGTGAACACTGAAGCTTTCTTT
CDR3: CASREQVNTEAFF

J: TRBJ2-7
V: TRBV6-1
D: -
size: -
DNA: TGTGCCAGCAGTGGGGGAGGGGCAGGGGATTACGAGCAGTACTTC
CDR3: CASSGGGAGDYEQYF

J: TRBJ2-7
V: TRBV15
D: TRBD1
size: -
DNA: TGTGCCACCAGCAACTGGGACAGGGGCATCTACGAGCAGTACTTC
CDR3: CATSNWDRGIYEQYF

J: TRBJ2-2
V: TRBV5-4
D: -
size: -
DNA: TGTGCCAGCAGCTTAGCCAGGGGCCCCCCAAACACCGGGGAGCTGTTTTTT
CDR3: CASSLARGPPNTGELFF

J: TRBJ2-7
V: TRBV5-1
D: TRBD2
size: -
DNA: TGCGCCAGCAGCGAGGGACTAGCGGGAATGAACGAGCAGTACTTC
CDR3: CASSEGLAGMNEQYF

J: TRBJ1-2
V: TRBV5-1
D: -
size: -
DNA: TGCGCCAGCAGAGGTCTAGACAGAGACTATGGCTACACCTTC
CDR3: CASRGLDRDYGYTF

J: TRBJ1-6
V: TRBV18
D: TRBD1
size: -
DNA: TGTGCCAGCTCATCCGGGACAGAAGGTTCACCCCTCCACTTT
CDR3: CASSSGTEGSPLHF

J: TRBJ2-7
V: TRBV11-3
D: TRBD1
size: -
DNA: TGTGCCAGCAGTATCCTTACTGGACAGGGGTTCGACGAGCAGTACTTC
CDR3: CASSILTGQGFDEQYF

J: TRBJ2-4
V: TRBV7-4
D: TRBD1
size: -
DNA: TGTGCCAGCAGCCTACAGGGGGCAGGAGGCAAAAACATTCAGTACTTC
CDR3: CASSLQGAGGKNIQYF

J: TRBJ1-1
V: TRBV5-1
D: -
size: -
DNA: TGCGCCAGCAGCTTTCAGTCGAACACTGAAGCTTTCTTT
CDR3: CASSFQSNTEAFF

J: TRBJ2-4
V: TRBV6-5
D: TRBD2
size: once
DNA: TGTGCCAGCAGTTACTCAGGACTAGCGGGGGTCAACATTCAGTACTTC
CDR3: CASSYSGLAGVNIQYF

J: TRBJ2-5
V: TRBV5-1
D: -
size: -
DNA: TGCGCCAGCACCTTTCACAGGGAGGAGACCCAGTACTTC
CDR3: CASTFHREETQYF

J: TRBJ2-7
V: TRBV10-2
D: -
size: -
DNA: TGCGCCAGCAGTGAGTCTCGTACAGTCTCCTACGAGCAGTACTTC
CDR3: CASSESRTVSYEQYF

J: TRBJ1-3
V: TRBV4-1
D: -
size: few
DNA: TGCGCCAGCAGCCAAGACCCCTCCAGACAGGCTGGAAACACCATATATTTT
CDR3: CASSQDPSRQAGNTIYF

J: TRBJ2-7
V: TRBV5-1
D: -
size: once
DNA: TGCGCCAGCAGCCCGGGTGGTCAGGGAAATGCTTACGAGCAGTACTTC
CDR3: CASSPGGQGNAYEQYF

J: TRBJ1-4
V: TRBV5-6
D: -
size: -
DNA: TGCGCCAGCAGCTTGCGGGCCAGGGGTTGGGAAAAACTGTTTTTT
CDR3: CASSLRARGWEKLFF

J: TRBJ2-7
V: TRBV5-4
D: TRBD2
size: -
DNA: TGTGCCAGCAGCCCGGGACTAGCGGGAACAAGCTCCTACGAGCAGTACTTC
CDR3: CASSPGLAGTSSYEQYF

J: TRBJ2-7
V: TRBV5-4
D: TRBD1
size: -
DNA: TGTGCCAGCAGCTCCGGTCCGACAGGGACATACGAGCAGTACTTC
CDR3: CASSSGPTGTYEQYF

J: TRBJ2-1
V: TRBV5-1
D: TRBD2
size: -
DNA: TGCGCCAGCAGCTTACTTAGCGGGAGCCTCAATGAGCAGTTCTTC
CDR3: CASSLLSGSLNEQFF

J: TRBJ2-3
V: TRBV13
D: TRBD2
size: -
DNA: TGTGCCCAGGCGGGAGTCGGCACAGATACGCAGTATTTT
CDR3: CAQAGVGTDTQYF

J: TRBJ2-6
V: TRBV6-1
D: -
size: -
DNA: TGTGCCAGCAGTGAAGTGGGAGGCCCTTGGGGGGCCAACGTCCTGACTTTC
CDR3: CASSEVGGPWGANVLTF